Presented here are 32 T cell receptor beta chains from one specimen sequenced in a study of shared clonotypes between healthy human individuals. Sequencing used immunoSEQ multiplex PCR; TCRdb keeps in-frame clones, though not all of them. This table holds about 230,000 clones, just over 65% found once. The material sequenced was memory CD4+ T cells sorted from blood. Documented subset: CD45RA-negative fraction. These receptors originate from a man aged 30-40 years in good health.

The chain's CDR3 is CATSRDLSGPPYEQYF. CDR3 nucleotides: TGTGCCACCAGCAGAGATCTGTCCGGGCCGCCCTACGAGCAGTACTTC. The chain carries TRBV15 and TRBJ2-7; no definite D call. Germline V gene sequence: CDR1 LNHNV, CDR2 YYDKDF (reference sequence). V was pared by 0 bases and J by 2 bases, with 14 bases between. The CDR3 sequence is 16 residues long.

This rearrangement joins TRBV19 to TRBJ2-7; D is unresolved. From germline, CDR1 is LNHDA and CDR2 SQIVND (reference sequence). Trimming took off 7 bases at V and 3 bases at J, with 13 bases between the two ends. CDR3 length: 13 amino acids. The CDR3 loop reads CASKSHKNYEQYF. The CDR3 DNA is TGTGCCAGTAAAAGCCACAAAAACTACGAGCAGTACTTC.

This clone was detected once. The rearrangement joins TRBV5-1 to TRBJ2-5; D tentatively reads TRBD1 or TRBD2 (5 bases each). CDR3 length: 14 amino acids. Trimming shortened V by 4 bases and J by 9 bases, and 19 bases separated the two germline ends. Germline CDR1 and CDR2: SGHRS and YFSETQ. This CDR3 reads CASSPYGDGEAQYF. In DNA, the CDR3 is TGCGCCAGCAGCCCCTACGGGGACGGTGAGGCCCAGTACTTC.

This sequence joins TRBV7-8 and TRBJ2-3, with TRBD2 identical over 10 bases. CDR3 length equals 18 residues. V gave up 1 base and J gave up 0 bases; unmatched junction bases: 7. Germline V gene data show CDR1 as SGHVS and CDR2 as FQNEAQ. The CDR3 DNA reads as TGTGCCAGCAGCTTAGAAGCTAGCGGGAGCGCTAGCACAGATACGCAGTATTTT. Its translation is CASSLEASGSASTDTQYF.

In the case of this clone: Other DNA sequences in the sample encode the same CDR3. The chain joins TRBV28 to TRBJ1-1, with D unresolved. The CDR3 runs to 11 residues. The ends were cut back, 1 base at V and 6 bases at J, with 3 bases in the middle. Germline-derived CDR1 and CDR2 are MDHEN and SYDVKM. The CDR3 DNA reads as TGTGCCAGCAGTTTATATGCTGAAGCTTTCTTT. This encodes CASSLYAEAFF.

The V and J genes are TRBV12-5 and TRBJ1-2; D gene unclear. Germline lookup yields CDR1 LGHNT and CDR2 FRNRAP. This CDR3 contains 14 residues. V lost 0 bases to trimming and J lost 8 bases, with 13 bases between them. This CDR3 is CASGLVPGRRGYTF. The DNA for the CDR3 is TGTGCTAGTGGTTTGGTACCGGGGAGGAGAGGCTACACCTTC.

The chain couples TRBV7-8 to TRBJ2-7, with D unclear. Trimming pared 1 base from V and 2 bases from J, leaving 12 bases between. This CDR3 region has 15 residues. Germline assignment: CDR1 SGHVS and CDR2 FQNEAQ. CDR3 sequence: CASSLGPRIPYEQYF. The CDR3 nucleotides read TGTGCCAGCAGCTTAGGGCCTAGAATTCCCTACGAGCAGTACTTC. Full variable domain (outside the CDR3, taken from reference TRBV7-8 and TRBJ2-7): GAGVSQSPRYKVAKRGQDVALRCDPISGHVSLFWYQQALGQGPEFLTYFQNEAQLDKSGLPSDRFFAERPEGSVSTLKIQRTQQEDSAVYLCASSLGPRIPYEQYFGPGTRLTVT.

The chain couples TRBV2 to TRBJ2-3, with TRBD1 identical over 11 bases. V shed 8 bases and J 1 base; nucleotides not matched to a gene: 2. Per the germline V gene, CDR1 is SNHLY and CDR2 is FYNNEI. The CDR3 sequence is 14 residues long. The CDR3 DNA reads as TGTGCCAGCGGGACAGGGGGGGGCACAGATACGCAGTATTTT. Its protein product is CASGTGGGTDTQYF. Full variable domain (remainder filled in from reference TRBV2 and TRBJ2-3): EPEVTQTPSHQVTQMGQEVILRCVPISNHLYFYWYRQILGQKVEFLVSFYNNEISEKSEIFDDQFSVERPDGSNFTLKIRSTKLEDSAMYFCASGTGGGTDTQYFGPGTRLTVL.

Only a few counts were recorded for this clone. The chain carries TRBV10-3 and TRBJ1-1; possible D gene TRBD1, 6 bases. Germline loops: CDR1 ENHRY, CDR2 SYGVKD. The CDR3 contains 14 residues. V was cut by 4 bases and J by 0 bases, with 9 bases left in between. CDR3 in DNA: TGTGCCATCAGTGGCCAGGGGTTGAACACTGAAGCTTTCTTT. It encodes CAISGQGLNTEAFF.

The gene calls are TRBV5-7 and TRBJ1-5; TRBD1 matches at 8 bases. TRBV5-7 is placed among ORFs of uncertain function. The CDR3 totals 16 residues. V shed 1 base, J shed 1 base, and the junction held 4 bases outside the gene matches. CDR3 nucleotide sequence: TGTGCCAGCAGCTTGACAGGGGGGGCGAGCAATCAGCCCCAGCATTTT. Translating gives CASSLTGGASNQPQHF.

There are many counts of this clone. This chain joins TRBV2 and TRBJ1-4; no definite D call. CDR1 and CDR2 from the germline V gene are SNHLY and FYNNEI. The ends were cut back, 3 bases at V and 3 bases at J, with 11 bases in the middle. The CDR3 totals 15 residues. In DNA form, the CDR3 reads TGTGCCAGCAGTGATCTTTCCAGCTCTAATGAAAAACTGTTTTTT. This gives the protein CASSDLSSSNEKLFF.

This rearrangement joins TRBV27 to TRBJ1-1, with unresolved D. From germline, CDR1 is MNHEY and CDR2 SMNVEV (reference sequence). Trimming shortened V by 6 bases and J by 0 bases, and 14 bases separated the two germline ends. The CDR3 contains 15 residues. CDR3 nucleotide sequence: TGTGCCAGCAGGGGTCAAGTGCTCCTGAACACTGAAGCTTTCTTT. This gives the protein CASRGQVLLNTEAFF.

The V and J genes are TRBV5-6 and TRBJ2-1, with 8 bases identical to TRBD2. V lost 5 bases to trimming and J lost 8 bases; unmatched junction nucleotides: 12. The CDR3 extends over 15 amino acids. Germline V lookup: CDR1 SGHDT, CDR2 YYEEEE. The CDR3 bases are TGTGCCAGCAGAGAACCCGGGAGGGGGGTTGATGAGCAGTTCTTC. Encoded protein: CASREPGRGVDEQFF.

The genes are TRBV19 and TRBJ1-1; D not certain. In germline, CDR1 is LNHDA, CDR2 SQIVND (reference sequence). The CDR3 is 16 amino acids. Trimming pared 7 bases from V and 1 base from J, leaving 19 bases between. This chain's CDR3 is CASTVHPSWENTEAFF. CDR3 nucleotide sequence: TGTGCCAGTACGGTCCACCCCTCGTGGGAGAACACTGAAGCTTTCTTT.

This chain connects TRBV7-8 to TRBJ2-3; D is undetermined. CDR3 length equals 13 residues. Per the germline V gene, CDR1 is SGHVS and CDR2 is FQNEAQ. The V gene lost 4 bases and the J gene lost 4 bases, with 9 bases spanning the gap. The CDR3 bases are TGTGCCAGCAGCTCCCTATTAGCAGATACGCAGTATTTT. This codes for CASSSLLADTQYF.

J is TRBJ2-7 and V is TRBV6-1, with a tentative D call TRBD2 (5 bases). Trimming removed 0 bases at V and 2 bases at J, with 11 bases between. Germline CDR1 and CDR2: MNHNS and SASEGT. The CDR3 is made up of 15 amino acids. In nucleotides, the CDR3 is TGTGCCAGCAGTGAAGCGCGAGGGCCAACCTACGAGCAGTACTTC. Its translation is CASSEARGPTYEQYF.

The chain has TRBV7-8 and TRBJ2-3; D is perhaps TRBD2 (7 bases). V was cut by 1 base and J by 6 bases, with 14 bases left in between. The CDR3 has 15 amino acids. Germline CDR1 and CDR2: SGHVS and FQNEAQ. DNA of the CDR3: TGTGCCAGCAGCTTAGGTGTCGGGGGGCAGGATACGCAGTATTTT. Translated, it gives CASSLGVGGQDTQYF. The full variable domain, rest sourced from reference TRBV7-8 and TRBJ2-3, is GAGVSQSPRYKVAKRGQDVALRCDPISGHVSLFWYQQALGQGPEFLTYFQNEAQLDKSGLPSDRFFAERPEGSVSTLKIQRTQQEDSAVYLCASSLGVGGQDTQYFGPGTRLTVL.

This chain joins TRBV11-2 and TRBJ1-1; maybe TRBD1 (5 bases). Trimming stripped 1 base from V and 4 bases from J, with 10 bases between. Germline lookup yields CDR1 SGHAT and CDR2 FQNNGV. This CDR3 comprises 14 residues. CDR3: CASSLVGDGTEAFF. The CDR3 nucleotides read TGTGCCAGCAGCTTAGTCGGGGACGGCACTGAAGCTTTCTTT. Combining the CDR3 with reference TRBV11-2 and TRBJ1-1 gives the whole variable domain EAGVAQSPRYKIIEKRQSVAFWCNPISGHATLYWYQQILGQGPKLLIQFQNNGVVDDSQLPKDRFSAERLKGVDSTLKIQPAKLEDSAVYLCASSLVGDGTEAFFGQGTRLTVV.

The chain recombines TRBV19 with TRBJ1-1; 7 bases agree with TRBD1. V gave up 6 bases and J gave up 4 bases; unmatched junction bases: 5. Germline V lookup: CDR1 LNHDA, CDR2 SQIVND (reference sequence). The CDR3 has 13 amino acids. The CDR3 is CASRKQGSTEAFF. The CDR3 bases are TGTGCCAGTAGAAAACAGGGGAGCACTGAAGCTTTCTTT. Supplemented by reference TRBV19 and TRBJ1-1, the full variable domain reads DGGITQSPKYLFRKEGQNVTLSCEQNLNHDAMYWYRQDPGQGLRLIYYSQIVNDFQKGDIAEGYSVSREKKESFPLTVTSAQKNPTAFYLCASRKQGSTEAFFGQGTRLTVV.

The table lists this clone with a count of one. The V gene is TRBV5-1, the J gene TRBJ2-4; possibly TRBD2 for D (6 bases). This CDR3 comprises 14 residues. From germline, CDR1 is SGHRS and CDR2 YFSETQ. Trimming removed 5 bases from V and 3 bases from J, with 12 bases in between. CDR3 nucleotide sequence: TGCGCCAGCAGTGCGGGGAACAACAAAAACATTCAGTACTTC. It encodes CASSAGNNKNIQYF.

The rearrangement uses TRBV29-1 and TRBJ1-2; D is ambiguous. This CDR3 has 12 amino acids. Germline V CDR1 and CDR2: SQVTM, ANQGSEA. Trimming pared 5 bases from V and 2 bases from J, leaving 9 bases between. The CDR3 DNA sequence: TGCAGCGTTCTTGGGCCAAACTATGGCTACACCTTC. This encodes CSVLGPNYGYTF.

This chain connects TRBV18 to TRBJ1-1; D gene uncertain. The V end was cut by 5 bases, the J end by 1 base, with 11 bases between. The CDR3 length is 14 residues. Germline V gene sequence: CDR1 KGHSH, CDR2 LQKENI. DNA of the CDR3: TGTGCCAGCTCATCCTCCCAATCGAACACTGAAGCTTTCTTT. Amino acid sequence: CASSSSQSNTEAFF.

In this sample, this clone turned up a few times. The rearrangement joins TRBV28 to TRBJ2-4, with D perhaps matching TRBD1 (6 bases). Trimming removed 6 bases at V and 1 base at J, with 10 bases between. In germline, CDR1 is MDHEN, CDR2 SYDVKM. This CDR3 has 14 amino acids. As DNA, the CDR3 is TGTGCCAGCAGAAACAGGGTCGCCAAAAACATTCAGTACTTC. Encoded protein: CASRNRVAKNIQYF.

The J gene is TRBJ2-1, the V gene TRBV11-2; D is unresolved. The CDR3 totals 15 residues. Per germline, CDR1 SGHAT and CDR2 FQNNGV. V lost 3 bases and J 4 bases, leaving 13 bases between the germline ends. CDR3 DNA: TGTGCCAGCAGCTTTACAAGCCGGCTATACAATGAGCAGTTCTTC. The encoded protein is CASSFTSRLYNEQFF.

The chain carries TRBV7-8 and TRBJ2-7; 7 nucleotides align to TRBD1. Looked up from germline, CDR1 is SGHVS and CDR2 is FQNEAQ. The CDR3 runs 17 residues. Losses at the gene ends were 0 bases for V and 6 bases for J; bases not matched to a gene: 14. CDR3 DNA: TGTGCCAGCAGCTTAGCGGGTGGGACAGAGTCGCGATTCGAGCAGTACTTC. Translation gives CASSLAGGTESRFEQYF.

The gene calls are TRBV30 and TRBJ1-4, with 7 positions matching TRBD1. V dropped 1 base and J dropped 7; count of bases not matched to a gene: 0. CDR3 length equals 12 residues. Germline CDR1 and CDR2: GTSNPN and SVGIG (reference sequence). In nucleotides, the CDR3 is TGTGCCTGGAGTGACAGGGGTGAAAAACTGTTTTTT. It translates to CAWSDRGEKLFF.

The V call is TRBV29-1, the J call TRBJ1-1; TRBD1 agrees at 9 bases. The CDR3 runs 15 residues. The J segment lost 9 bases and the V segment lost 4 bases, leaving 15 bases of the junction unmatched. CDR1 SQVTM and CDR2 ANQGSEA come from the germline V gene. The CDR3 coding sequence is TGCAGCGTTGTTGTAACAGGGGGCCTCAAGTCGCAAGCTTTCTTT. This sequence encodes CSVVVTGGLKSQAFF.

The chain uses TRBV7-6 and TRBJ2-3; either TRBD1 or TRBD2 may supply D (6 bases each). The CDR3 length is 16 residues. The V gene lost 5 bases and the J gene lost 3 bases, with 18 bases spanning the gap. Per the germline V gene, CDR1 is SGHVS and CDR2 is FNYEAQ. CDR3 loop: CASSPGASVSTDTQYF. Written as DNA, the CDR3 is TGTGCCAGCAGCCCGGGGGCTAGCGTATCGACAGATACGCAGTATTTT.

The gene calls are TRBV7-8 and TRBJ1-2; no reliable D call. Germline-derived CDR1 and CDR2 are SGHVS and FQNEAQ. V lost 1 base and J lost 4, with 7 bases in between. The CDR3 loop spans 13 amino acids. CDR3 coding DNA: TGTGCCAGCAGCTTAGATGAGGGCTATGGCTACACCTTC. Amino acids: CASSLDEGYGYTF.

CDR3 sequence (DNA): TGTGCCAGCAGCACTACTGTCGGGGGGACTGACGGGGCCAACGTCCTGACTTTC. This sequence encodes CASSTTVGGTDGANVLTF. The gene calls are TRBV5-4 and TRBJ2-6; TRBD2 matches at 7 bases. The CDR3 totals 18 residues. The germline gives CDR1 SGHNT, CDR2 YYREEE (reference sequence). The ends lost 4 bases at V and 4 bases at J; junction bases unmatched: 14.

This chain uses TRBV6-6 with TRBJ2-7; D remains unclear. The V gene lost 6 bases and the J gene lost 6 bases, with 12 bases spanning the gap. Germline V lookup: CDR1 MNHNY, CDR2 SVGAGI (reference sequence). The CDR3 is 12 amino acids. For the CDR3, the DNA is TGTGCCAGCAGCCCATCCTTCGGCGAGCAGTACTTC. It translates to CASSPSFGEQYF.

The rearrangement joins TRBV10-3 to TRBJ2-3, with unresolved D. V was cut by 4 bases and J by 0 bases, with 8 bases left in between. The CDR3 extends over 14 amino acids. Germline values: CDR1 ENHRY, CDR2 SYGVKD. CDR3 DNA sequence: TGTGCCATCAGTGCCATGGGTAGCACAGATACGCAGTATTTT. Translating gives CAISAMGSTDTQYF.